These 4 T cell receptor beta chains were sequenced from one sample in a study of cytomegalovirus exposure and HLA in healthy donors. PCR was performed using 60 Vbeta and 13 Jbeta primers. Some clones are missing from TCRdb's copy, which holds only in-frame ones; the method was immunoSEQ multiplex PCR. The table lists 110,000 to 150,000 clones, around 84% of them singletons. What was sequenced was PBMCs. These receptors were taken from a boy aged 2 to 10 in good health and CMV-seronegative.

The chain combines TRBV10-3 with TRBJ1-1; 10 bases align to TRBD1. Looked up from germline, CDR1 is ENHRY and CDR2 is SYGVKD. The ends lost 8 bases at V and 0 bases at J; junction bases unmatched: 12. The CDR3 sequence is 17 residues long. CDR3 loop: CAIHPGPGQGMNTEAFF. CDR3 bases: TGTGCCATCCATCCCGGGCCGGGACAGGGGATGAACACTGAAGCTTTCTTT.

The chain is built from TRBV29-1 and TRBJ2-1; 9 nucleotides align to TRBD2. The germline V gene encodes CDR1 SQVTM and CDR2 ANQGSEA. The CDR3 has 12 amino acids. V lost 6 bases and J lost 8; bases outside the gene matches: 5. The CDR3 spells CSVAGGEDEQFF. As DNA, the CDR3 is TGCAGCGTAGCGGGAGGAGAGGATGAGCAGTTCTTC.

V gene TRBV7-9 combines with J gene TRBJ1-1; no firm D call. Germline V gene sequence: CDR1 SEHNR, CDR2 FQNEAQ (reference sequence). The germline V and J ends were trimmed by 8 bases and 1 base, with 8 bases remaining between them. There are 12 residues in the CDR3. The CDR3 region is CASREGNTEAFF. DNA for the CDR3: TGTGCCAGCCGGGAGGGGAACACTGAAGCTTTCTTT. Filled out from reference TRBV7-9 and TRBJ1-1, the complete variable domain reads DTGVSQNPRHKITKRGQNVTFRCDPISEHNRLYWYRQTLGQGPEFLTYFQNEAQLEKSRLLSDRFSAERPKGSFSTLEIQRTEQGDSAMYLCASREGNTEAFFGQGTRLTVV.

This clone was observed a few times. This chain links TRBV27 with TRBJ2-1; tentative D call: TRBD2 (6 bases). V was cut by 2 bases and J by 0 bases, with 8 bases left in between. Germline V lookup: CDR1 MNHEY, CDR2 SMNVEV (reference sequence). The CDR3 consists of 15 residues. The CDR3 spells CASSLGGSSYNEQFF. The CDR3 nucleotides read TGTGCCAGCAGTTTAGGAGGGAGCTCCTACAATGAGCAGTTCTTC.